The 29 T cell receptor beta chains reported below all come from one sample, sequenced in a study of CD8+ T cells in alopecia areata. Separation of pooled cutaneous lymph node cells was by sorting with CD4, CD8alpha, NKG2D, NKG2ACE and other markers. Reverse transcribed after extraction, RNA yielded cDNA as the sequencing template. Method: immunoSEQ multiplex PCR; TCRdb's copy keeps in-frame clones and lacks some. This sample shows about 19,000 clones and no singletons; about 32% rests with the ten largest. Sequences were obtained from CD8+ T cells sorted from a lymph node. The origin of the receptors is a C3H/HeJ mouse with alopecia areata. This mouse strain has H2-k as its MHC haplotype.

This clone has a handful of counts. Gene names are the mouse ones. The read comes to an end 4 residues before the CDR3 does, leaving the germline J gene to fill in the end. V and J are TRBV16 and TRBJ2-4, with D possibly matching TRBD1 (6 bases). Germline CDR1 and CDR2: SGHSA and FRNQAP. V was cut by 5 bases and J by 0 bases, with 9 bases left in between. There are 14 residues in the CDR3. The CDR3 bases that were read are TGTGCAAGCAGCCCGGACAGTAGTCAAAAC. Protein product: CASSPDSSQN. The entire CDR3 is CASSPDSSQNTLYF.

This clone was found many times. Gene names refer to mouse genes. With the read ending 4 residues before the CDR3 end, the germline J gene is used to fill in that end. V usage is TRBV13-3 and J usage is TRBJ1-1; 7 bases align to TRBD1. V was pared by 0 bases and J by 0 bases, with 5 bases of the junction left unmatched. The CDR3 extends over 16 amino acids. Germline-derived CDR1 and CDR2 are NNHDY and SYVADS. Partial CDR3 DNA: TGTGCCAGCAGTGATGCAGCTGGGACAGCAAACACA. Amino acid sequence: CASSDAAGTANT. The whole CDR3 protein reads CASSDAAGTANTEVFF.

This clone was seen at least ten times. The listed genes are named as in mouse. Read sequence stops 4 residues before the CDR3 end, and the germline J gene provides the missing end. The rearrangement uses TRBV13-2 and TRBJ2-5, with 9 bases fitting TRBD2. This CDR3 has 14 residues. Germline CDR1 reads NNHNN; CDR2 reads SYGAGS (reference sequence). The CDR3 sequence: CASGGDWGKDTQYF. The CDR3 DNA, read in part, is TGTGCCAGCGGCGGAGACTGGGGGAAAGAC.

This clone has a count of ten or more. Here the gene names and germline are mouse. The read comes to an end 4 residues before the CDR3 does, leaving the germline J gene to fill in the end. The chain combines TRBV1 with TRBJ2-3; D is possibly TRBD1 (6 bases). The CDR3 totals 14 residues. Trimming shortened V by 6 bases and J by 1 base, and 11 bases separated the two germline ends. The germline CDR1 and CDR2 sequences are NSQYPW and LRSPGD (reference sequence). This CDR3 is CTCSGRQGAETLYF. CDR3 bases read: TGCACCTGCAGCGGTCGACAGGGTGCAGAA.

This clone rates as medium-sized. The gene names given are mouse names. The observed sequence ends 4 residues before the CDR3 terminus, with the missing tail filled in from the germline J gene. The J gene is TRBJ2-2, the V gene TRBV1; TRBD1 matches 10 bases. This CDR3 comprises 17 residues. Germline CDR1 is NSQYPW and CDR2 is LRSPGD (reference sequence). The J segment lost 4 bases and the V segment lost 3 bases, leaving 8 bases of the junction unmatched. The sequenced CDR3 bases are TGCACCTGCAGTGCCGCCCCGGGACAGGGGTTCACCGGG. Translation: CTCSAAPGQGFTG. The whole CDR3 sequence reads CTCSAAPGQGFTGQLYF.

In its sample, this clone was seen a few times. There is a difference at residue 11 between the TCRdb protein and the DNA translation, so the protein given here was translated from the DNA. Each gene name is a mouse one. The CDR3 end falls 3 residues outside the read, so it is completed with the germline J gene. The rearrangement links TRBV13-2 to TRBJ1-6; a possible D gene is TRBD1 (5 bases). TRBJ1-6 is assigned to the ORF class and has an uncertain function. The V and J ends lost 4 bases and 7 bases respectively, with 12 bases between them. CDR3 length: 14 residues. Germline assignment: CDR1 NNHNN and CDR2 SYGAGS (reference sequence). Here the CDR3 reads CASGPGTWNSPLYF. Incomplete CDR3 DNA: TGTGCCAGCGGTCCAGGGACTTGGAATTCGCCC.

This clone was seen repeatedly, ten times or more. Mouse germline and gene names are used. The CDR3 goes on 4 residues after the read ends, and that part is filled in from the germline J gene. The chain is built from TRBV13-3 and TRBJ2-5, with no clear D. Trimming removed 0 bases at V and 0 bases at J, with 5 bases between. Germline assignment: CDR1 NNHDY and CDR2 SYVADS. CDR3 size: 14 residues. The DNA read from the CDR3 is TGTGCCAGCAGTGATGACTTTAACCAAGAC. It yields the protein CASSDDFNQD. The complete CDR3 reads CASSDDFNQDTQYF.

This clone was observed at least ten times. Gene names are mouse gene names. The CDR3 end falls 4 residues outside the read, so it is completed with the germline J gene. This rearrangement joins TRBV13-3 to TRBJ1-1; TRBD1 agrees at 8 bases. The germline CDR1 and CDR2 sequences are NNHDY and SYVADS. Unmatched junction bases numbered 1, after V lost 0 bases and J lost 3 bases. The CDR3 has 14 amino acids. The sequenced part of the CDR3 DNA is TGTGCCAGCAGTGATGCAGGGGGCCACACA. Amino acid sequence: CASSDAGGHT. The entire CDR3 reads CASSDAGGHTEVFF.

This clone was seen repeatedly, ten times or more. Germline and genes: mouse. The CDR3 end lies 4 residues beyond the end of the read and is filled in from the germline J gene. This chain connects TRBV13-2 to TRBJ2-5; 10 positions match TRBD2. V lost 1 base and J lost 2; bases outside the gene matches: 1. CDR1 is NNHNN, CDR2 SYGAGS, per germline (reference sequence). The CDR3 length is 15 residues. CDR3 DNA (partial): TGTGCCAGCGGTGATCGACTGGGGGGCCAAGAC. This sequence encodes CASGDRLGGQD. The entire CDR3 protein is CASGDRLGGQDTQYF.

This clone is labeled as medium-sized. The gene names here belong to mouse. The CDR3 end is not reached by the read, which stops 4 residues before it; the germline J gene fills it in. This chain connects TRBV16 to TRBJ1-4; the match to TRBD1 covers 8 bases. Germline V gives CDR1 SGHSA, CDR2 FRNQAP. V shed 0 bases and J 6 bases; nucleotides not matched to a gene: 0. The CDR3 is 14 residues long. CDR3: CASSLDRGHERLFF. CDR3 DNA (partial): TGTGCAAGCAGCTTAGACAGGGGGCACGAA.

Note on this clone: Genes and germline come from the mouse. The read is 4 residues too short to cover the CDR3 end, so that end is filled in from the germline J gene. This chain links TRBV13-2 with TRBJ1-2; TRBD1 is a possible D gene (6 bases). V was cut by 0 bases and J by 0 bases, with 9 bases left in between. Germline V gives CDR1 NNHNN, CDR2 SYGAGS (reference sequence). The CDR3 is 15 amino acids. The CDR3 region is CASGDARTANSDYTF. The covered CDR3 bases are TGTGCCAGCGGTGATGCTAGGACAGCAAACTCC.

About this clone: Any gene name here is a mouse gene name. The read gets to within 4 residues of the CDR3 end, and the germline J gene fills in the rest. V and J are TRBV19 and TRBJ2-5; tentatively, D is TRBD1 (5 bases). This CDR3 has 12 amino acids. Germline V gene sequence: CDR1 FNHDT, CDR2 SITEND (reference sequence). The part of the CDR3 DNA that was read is TGTGCCAGCAGTATACACAGGGAC. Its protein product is CASSIHRD. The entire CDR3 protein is CASSIHRDTQYF.

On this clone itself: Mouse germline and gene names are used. CDR3 region: CASSSDWGQNTLYF. The sequenced part of the CDR3 DNA is TGTGCAAGCAGCTCCGACTGGGGTCAAAAC. The chain recombines TRBV16 with TRBJ2-4; 7 bases map to TRBD2. The CDR3 is cut off 4 residues early in the read; its end comes from the germline J gene. The CDR3 runs to 14 residues. Germline lookup yields CDR1 SGHSA and CDR2 FRNQAP. V lost 4 bases and J lost 1; bases outside the gene matches: 2.

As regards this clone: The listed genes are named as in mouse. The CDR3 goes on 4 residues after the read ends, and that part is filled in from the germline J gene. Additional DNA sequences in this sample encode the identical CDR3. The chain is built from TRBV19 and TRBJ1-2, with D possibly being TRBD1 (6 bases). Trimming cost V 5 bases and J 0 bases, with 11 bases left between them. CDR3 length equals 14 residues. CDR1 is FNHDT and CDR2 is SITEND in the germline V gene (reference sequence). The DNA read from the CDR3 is TGTGCCAGCAGCCCGGGACAAACAAACTCC. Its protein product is CASSPGQTNS. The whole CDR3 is CASSPGQTNSDYTF.

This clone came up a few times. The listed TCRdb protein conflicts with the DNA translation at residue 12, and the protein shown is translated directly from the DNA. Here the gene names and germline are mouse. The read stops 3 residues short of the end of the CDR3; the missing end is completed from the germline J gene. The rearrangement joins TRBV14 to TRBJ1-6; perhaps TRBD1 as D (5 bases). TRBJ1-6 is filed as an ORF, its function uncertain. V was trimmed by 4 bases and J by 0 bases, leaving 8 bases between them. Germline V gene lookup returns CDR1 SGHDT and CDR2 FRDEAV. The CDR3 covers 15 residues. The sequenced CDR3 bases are TGTGCCAGCAGTCCACAGGATTCCTATAATTCGCCC. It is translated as CASSPQDSYNSP. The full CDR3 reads CASSPQDSYNSPLYF.

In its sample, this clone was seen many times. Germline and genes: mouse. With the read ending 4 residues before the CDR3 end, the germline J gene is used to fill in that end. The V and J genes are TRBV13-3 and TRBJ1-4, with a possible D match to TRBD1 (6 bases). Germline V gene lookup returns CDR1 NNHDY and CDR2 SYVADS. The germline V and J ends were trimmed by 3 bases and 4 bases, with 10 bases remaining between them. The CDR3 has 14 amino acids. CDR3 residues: CASSAGTFNERLFF. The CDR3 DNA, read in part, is TGTGCCAGCAGTGCCGGGACATTCAACGAA.

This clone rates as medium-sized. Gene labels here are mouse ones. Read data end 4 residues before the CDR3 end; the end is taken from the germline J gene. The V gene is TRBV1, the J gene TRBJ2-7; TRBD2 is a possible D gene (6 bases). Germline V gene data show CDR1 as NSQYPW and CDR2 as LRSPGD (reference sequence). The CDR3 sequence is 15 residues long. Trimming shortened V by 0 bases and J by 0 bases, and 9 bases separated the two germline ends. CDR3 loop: CTCSADHGGSYEQYF. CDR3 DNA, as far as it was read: TGCACCTGCAGTGCAGATCATGGGGGCTCCTAT. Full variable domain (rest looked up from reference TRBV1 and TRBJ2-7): VTLLEQNPRWRLVPRGQAVNLRCILKNSQYPWMSWYQQDLQKQLQWLFTLRSPGDKEVKSLPGADYLATRVTDTELRLQVANMSQGRTLYCTCSADHGGSYEQYFGPGTRLTVL.

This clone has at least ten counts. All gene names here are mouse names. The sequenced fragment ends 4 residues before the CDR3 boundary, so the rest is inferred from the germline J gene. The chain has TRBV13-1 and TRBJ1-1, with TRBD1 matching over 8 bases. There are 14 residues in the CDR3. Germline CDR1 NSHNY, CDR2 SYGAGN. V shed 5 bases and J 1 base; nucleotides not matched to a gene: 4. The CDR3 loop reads CASRAGTGNTEVFF. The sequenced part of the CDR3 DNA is TGTGCCAGCAGAGCCGGGACAGGGAACACA.

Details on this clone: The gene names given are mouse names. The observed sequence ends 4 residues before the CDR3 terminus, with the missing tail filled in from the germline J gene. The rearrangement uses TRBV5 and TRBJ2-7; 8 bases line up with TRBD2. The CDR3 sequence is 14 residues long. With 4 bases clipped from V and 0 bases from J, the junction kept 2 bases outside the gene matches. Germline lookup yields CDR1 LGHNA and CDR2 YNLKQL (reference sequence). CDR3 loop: CASSRDWSSYEQYF. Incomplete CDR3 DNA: TGTGCCAGCAGCCGGGACTGGAGCTCCTAT.

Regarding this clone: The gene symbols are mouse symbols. The CDR3 sequence: CASSIPGQGANERLFF. CDR3 DNA (partial): TGTGCCAGCAGTATACCGGGACAGGGGGCCAACGAA. The chain links TRBV19 to TRBJ1-4; 11 positions agree with TRBD1. Read coverage stops 4 residues before the CDR3 terminus; the germline J gene supplies the remainder. V was clipped by 1 base and J by 3 bases; unmatched bases: 2. This CDR3 comprises 16 residues. Germline assignment: CDR1 FNHDT and CDR2 SITEND (reference sequence).

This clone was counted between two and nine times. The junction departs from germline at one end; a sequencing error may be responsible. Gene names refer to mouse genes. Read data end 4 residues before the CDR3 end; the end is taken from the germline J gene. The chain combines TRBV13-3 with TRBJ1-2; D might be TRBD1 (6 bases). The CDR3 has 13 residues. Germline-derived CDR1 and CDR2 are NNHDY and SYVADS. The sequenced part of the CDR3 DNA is TGTGCCAGCGGTGATCTGGGGGGGCGC. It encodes CASGDLGGR. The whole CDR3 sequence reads CASGDLGGRDYTF.

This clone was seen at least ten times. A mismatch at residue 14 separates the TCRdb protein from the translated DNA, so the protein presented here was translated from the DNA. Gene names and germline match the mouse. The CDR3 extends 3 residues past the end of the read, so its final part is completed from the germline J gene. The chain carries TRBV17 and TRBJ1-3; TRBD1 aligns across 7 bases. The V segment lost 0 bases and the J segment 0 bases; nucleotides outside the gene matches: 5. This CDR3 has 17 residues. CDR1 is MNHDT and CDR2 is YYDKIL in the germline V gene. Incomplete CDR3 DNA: TGTGCTAGCAGTAGAGATGGGACAGCGATTTCTGGAAATACG. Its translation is CASSRDGTAISGNT. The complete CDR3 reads CASSRDGTAISGNTLYF.

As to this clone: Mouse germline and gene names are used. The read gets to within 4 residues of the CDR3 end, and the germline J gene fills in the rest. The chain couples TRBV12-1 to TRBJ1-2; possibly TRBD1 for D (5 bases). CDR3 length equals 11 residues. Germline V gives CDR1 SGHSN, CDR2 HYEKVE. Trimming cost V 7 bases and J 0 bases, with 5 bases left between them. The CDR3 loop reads CARTANSDYTF. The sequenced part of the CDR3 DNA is TGTGCCAGGACAGCAAACTCC.

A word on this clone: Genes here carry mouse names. The sequenced CDR3 bases are TGTGCCAGCAGCCCGGACAGGGAGGAC. It is translated as CASSPDRED. The whole CDR3 reads CASSPDREDTQYF. The chain joins TRBV3 to TRBJ2-5; 8 bases are shared with TRBD1. The read terminates 4 residues ahead of where the CDR3 ends, so the germline J gene completes it. The CDR3 has 13 residues. Germline loops: CDR1 SNHLY, CDR2 FYNGKV (reference sequence).

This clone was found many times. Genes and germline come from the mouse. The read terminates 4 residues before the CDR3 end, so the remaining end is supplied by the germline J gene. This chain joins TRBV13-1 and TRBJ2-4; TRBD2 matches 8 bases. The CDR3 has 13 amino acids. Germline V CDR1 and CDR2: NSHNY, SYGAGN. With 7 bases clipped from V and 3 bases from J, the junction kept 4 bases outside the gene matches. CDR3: CASRGGLQNTLYF. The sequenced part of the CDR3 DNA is TGTGCCAGCCGGGGGGGCTTACAAAAC.

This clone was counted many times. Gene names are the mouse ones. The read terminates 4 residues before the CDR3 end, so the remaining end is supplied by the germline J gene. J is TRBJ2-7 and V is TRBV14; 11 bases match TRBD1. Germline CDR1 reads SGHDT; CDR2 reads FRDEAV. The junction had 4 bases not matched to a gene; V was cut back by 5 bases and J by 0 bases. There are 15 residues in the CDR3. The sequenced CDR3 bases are TGTGCCAGCAGCCGGGACAGGGGGTTCTCCTAT. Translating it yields CASSRDRGFSY. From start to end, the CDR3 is CASSRDRGFSYEQYF.

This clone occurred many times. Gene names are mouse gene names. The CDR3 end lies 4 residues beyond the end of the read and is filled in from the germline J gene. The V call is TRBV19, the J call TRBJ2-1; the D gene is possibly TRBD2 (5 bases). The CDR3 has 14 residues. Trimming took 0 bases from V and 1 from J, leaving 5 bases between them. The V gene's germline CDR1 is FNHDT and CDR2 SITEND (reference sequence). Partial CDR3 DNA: TGTGCCAGCAGTATAGACTGGAACTATGCT. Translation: CASSIDWNYA. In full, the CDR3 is CASSIDWNYAEQFF.

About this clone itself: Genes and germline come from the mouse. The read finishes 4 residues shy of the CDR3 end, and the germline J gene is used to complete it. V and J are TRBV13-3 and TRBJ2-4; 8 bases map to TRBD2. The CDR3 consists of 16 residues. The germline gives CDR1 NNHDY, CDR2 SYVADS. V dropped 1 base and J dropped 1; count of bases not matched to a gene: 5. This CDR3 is CASSDTTGGGQNTLYF. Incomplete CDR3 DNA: TGTGCCAGCAGTGATACAACTGGGGGAGGTCAAAAC.

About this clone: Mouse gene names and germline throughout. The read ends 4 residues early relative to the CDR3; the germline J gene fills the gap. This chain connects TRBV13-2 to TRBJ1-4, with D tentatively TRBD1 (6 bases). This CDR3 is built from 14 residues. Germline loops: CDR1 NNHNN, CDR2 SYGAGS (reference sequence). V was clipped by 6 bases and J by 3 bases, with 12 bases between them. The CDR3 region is CASAWTETNERLFF. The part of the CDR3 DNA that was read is TGTGCCAGCGCCTGGACAGAAACCAACGAA.